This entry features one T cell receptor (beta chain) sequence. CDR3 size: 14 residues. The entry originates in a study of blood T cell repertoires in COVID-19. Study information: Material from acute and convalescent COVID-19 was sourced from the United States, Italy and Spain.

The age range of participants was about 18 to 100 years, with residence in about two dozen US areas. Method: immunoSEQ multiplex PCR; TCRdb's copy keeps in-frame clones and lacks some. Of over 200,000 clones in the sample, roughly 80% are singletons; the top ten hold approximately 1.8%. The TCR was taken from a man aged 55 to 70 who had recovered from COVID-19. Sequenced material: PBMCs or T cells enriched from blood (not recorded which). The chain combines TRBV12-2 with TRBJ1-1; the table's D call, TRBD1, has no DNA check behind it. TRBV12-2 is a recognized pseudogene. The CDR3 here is CASRLGQVNTEAFF. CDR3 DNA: TGTGCAAGTCGCTTAGGCCAGGTGAACACTGAAGCTTTCTTT.